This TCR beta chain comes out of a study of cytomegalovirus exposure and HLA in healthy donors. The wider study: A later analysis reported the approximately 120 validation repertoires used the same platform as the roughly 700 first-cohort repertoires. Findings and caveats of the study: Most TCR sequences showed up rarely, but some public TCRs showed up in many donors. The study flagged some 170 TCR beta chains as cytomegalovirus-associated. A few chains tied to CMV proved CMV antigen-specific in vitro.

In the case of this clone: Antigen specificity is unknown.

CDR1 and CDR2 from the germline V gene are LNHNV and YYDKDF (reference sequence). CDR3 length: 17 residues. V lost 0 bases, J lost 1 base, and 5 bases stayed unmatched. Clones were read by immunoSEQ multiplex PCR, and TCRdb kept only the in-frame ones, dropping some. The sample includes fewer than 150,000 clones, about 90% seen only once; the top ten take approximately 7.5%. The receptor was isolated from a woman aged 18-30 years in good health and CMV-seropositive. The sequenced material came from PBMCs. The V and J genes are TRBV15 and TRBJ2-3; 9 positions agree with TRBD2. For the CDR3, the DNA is TGTGCCACCAGCAGAGATCAAATAGCGGGGGGCACAGATACGCAGTATTTT. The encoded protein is CATSRDQIAGGTDTQYF.